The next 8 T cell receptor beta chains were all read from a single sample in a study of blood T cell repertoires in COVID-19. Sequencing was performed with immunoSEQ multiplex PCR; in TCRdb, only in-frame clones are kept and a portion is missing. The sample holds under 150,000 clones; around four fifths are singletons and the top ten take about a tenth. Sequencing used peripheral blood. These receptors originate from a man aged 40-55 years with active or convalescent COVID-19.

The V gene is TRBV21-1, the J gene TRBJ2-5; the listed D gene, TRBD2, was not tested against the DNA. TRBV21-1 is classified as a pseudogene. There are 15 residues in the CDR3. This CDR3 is CASSKDDTREETQYF. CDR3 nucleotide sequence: TGTGCCAGCAGCAAAGATGACACCCGGGAGGAGACCCAGTACTTC.

CDR3 residues: CASSVARGGGEKLFF. CDR3 coding DNA: TGTGCCAGCAGCGTAGCCCGGGGAGGCGGTGAAAAACTGTTTTTT. The chain uses TRBV9 and TRBJ1-4; D unresolved. V was cut by 0 bases and J by 7 bases, with 13 bases left in between. The CDR3 loop spans 15 amino acids. Germline V gene data show CDR1 as SGDLS and CDR2 as YYNGEE.

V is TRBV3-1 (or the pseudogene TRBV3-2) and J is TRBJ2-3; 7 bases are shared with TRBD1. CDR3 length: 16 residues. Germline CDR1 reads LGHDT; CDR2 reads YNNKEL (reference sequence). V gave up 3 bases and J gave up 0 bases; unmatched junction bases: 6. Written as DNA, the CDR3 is TGTGCCAGCAGCCAGCGGACAGGTTTTAGCACAGATACGCAGTATTTT. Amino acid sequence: CASSQRTGFSTDTQYF.

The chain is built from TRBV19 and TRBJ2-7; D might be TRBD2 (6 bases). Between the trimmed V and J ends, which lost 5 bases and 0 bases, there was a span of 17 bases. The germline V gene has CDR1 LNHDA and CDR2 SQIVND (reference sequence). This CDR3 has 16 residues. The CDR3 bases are TGTGCCAGTAGTGGGAGGATGGAGGGGAACTCCTACGAGCAGTACTTC. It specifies CASSGRMEGNSYEQYF.

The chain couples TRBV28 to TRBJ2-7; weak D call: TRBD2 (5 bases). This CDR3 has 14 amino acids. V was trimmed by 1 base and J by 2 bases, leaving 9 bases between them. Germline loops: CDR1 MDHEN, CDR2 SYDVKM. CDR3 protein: CASSLYSGTYEQYF. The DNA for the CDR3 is TGTGCCAGCAGTTTATACAGCGGAACCTACGAGCAGTACTTC.

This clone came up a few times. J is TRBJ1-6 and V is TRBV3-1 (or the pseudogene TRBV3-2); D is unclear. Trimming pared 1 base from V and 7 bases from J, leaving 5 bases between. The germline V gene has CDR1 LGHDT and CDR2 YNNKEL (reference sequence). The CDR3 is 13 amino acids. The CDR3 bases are TGTGCCAGCAGCCAAGGGCCCAATTCACCCCTCCACTTT. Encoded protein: CASSQGPNSPLHF.

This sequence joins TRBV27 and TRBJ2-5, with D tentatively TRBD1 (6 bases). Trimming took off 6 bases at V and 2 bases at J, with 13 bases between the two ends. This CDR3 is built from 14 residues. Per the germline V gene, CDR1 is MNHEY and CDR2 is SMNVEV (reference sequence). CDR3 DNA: TGTGCCAGCAGCTACGGGACATATCAAGAGACCCAGTACTTC. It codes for CASSYGTYQETQYF.

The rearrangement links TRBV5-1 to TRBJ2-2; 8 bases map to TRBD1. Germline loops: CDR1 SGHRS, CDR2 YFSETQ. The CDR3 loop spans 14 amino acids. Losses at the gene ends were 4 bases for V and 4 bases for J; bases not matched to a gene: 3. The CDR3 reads CASSPGGGTGELFF. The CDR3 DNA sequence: TGCGCCAGCAGCCCAGGGGGCGGCACCGGGGAGCTGTTTTTT.